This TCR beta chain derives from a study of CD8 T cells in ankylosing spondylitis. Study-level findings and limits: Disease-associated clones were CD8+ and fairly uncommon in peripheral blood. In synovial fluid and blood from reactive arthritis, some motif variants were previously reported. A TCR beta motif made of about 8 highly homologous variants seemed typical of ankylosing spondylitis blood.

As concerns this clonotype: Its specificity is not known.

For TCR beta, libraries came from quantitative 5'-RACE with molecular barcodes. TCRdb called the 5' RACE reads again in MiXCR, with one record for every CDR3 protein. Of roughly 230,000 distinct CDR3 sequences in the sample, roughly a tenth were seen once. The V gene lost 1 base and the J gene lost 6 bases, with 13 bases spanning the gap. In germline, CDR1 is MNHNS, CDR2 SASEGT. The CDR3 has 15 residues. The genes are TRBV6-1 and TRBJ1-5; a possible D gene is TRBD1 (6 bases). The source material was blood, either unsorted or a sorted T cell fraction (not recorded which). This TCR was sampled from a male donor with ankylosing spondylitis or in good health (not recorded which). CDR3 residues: CASSEVRGSGQPQHF. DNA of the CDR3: TGTGCCAGCAGTGAAGTGAGGGGGTCCGGTCAGCCCCAGCATTTT.